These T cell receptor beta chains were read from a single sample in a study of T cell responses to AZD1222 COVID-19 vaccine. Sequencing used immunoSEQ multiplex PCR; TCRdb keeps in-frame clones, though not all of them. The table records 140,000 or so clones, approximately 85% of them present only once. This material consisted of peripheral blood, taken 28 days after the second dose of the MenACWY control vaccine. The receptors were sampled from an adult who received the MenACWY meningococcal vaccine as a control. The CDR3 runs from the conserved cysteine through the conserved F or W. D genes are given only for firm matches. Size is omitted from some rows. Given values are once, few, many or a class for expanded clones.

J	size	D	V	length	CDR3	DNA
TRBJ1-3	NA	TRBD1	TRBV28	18	CASSLKRRQGGPGNTIYF	TGTGCCAGCAGTCTAAAAAGGAGACAGGGAGGACCTGGAAACACCATATATTTT
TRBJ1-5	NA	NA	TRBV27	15	CASSPIPLGNQPQHF	TGTGCCAGCAGTCCGATCCCCCTGGGCAATCAGCCCCAGCATTTT
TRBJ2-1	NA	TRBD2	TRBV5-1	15	CASSPGTSTYNEQFF	TGCGCCAGCAGCCCAGGGACTAGTACCTACAATGAGCAGTTCTTC
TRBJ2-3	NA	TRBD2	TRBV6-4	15	CASSALAGSTDTQYF	TGTGCCAGCAGTGCACTAGCGGGTAGCACAGATACGCAGTATTTT
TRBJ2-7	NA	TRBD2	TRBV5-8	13	CASRGAGDYEQYF	TGTGCCAGCCGCGGGGCGGGAGACTACGAGCAGTACTTC
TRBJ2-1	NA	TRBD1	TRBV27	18	CASSPLWGSWQGAYEQFF	TGTGCCAGCAGTCCACTATGGGGAAGTTGGCAGGGGGCCTATGAGCAGTTCTTC
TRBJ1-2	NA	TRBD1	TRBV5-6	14	CASSPGTGSFGYTF	TGTGCCAGCAGCCCGGGGACAGGGTCCTTCGGCTACACCTTC
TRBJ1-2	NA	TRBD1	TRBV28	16	CASSFQLGTGPDGYTF	TGTGCCAGCAGTTTCCAGCTTGGGACAGGGCCTGATGGCTACACCTTC
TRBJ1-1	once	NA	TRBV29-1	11	CSAGRNTEAFF	TGCAGCGCCGGGAGAAACACTGAAGCTTTCTTT
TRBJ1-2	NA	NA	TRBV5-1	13	CASTLSPGSGYTF	TGCGCCAGCACCCTATCCCCAGGTAGTGGCTACACCTTC
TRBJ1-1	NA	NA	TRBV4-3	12	CASSQEGAEAFF	TGCGCCAGCAGCCAAGAGGGGGCTGAAGCTTTCTTT
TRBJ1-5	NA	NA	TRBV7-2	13	CASSYDSNQPQHF	TGTGCCAGCAGTTACGATAGCAATCAGCCCCAGCATTTT
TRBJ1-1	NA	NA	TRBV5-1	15	CASSLGHIMNTEAFF	TGCGCCAGCAGCTTGGGACACATCATGAACACTGAAGCTTTCTTT
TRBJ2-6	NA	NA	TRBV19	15	CASYHWGNGANVLTF	TGTGCCAGTTACCATTGGGGGAATGGGGCCAACGTCCTGACTTTC
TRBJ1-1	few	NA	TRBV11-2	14	CASSFDTLNTEAFF	TGTGCCAGCAGCTTCGACACTCTGAACACTGAAGCTTTCTTT
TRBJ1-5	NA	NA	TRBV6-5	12	CASSLRQRVWHF	TGTGCCAGCAGTCTCCGACAGCGCGTGTGGCATTTT
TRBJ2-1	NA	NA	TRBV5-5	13	CASSRTADYEQFF	TGTGCCAGCAGCCGGACAGCGGACTATGAGCAGTTCTTC
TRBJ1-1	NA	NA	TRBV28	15	CASSLLGRGNTEAFF	TGTGCCAGCAGTTTATTGGGCAGGGGGAACACTGAAGCTTTCTTT
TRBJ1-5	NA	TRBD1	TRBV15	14	CAAGDRDSNQPQHF	TGTGCCGCAGGCGACAGGGATAGCAATCAGCCCCAGCATTTT
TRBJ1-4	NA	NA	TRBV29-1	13	CSVGARPNEKLFF	TGCAGCGTTGGGGCCAGGCCTAATGAAAAACTGTTTTTT
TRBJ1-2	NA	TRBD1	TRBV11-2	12	CASSYGLTGVTF	TGTGCCAGCAGCTATGGGTTGACAGGGGTAACCTTC
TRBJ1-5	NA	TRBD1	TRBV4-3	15	CASSQKTGGSQPQHF	TGCGCCAGCAGCCAAAAGACAGGGGGCAGTCAGCCCCAGCATTTT
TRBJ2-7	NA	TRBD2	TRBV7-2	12	CASSFSGREQYF	TGTGCCAGCAGCTTCAGCGGGAGGGAGCAGTACTTC
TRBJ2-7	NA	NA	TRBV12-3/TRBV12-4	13	CASSFYRGYEQYF	TGTGCCAGCAGTTTCTACCGGGGTTACGAGCAGTACTTC
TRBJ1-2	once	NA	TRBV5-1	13	CASSLEGVSGYTF	TGCGCCAGCAGCTTGGAAGGGGTATCCGGCTACACCTTC
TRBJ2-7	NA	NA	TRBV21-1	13	CASSSCDTYEQYF	TGTGCCAGCAGCTCATGCGACACCTACGAGCAGTACTTC
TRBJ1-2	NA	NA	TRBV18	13	CASSPNLDDGYTF	TGTGCCAGCTCACCAAACCTAGATGATGGCTACACCTTC
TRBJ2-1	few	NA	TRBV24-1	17	CATSDAPPLGSYNEQFF	TGTGCCACCAGTGATGCCCCTCCCCTTGGCTCCTACAATGAGCAGTTCTTC
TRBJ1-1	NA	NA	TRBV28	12	CASSFRVAEAFF	TGTGCCAGCAGTTTCAGGGTCGCTGAAGCTTTCTTT
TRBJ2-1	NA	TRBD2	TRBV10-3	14	CATSGTSGGNEQFF	TGTGCCACGTCCGGGACTAGCGGGGGCAATGAGCAGTTCTTC
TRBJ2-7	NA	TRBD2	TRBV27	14	CASSFLAGSYEQYF	TGTGCCAGCAGTTTCCTAGCGGGGTCCTACGAGCAGTACTTC
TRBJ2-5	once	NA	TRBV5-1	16	CASSSGTRDGVETQYF	TGCGCCAGCAGCTCTGGGACACGTGACGGGGTAGAGACCCAGTACTTC
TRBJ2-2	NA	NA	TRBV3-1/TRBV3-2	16	CASSQDRPRPTGELFF	TGTGCCAGCAGCCAAGACCGTCCTCGTCCCACCGGGGAGCTGTTTTTT
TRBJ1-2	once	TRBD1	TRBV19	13	CASSRTGEYGYTF	TGTGCCAGTAGTCGGACAGGGGAATATGGCTACACCTTC
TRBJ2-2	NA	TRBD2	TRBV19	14	CASRGGRNTGELFF	TGTGCCAGTAGGGGCGGGAGGAACACCGGGGAGCTGTTTTTT
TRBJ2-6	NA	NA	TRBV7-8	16	CASSRDVNSGANVLTF	TGTGCCAGCAGCCGGGACGTAAACTCTGGGGCCAACGTCCTGACTTTC
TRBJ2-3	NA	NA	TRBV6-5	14	CASNEGRSTDTQYF	TGTGCCAGCAACGAGGGACGCAGCACAGATACGCAGTATTTT
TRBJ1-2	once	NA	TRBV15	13	CATSGEGGYGYTF	TGTGCCACCTCTGGAGAGGGCGGCTATGGCTACACCTTC
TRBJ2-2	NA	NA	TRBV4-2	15	CASSQVGGNTGELFF	TGTGCCAGCAGCCAAGTCGGGGGGAACACCGGGGAGCTGTTTTTT
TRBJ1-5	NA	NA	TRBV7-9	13	CASSLNEDQPQHF	TGTGCCAGCAGCTTAAACGAGGATCAGCCCCAGCATTTT
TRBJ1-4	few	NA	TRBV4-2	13	CASSRIVGEKLFF	TGTGCCAGCAGCCGGATCGTTGGTGAAAAACTGTTTTTT
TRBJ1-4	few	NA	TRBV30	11	CAWRVLEKLFF	TGTGCCTGGAGAGTGCTTGAAAAACTGTTTTTT
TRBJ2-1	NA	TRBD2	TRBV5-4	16	CASSLKASGIHNEQFF	TGTGCCAGCAGCTTGAAAGCTAGCGGTATCCACAATGAGCAGTTCTTC
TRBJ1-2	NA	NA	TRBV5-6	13	CASSSGPNYGYTF	TGTGCCAGCAGCTCGGGACCGAACTATGGCTACACCTTC
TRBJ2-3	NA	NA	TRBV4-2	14	CASSQEAYTDTQYF	TGTGCCAGCAGCCAAGAGGCCTACACAGATACGCAGTATTTT
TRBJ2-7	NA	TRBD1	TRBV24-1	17	CATSDSRSDRAPYEQYF	TGTGCCACCAGTGATTCCCGGTCGGACAGGGCCCCCTACGAGCAGTACTTC
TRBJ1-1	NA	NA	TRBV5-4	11	CASSLAAEAFF	TGTGCCAGCAGCTTGGCAGCTGAAGCTTTCTTT
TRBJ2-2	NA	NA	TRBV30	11	CAWGVTGELFF	TGTGCCTGGGGGGTAACCGGGGAGCTGTTTTTT
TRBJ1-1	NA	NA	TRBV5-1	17	CASSPGGVGQGSPEAFF	TGCGCCAGCAGCCCGGGGGGCGTTGGTCAGGGTAGCCCTGAAGCTTTCTTT
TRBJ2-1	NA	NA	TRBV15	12	CATRKQANEQFF	TGTGCCACCAGGAAACAGGCGAATGAGCAGTTCTTC
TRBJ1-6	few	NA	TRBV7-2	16	CASSSPRGGQDSPLHF	TGTGCCAGCAGCTCTCCCCGCGGAGGTCAGGATTCACCCCTCCACTTT
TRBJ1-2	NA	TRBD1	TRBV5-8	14	CASSLHRGPYGYTF	TGTGCCAGCAGCCTACACAGGGGTCCCTATGGCTACACCTTC
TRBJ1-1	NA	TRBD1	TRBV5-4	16	CASSEGLGTGSTEAFF	TGTGCCAGCAGCGAGGGACTCGGGACAGGGTCAACTGAAGCTTTCTTT
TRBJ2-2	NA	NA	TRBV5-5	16	CASSLSGGPRTGELFF	TGTGCCAGCAGCTTGTCCGGGGGGCCTCGCACCGGGGAGCTGTTTTTT
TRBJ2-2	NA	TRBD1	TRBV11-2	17	CASSSPPGQRNTGELFF	TGTGCCAGCAGCTCTCCTCCGGGACAGCGTAACACCGGGGAGCTGTTTTTT
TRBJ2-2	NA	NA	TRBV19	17	CASSIFLGQGNTGELFF	TGTGCCAGTAGTATCTTTCTGGGGCAGGGAAACACCGGGGAGCTGTTTTTT
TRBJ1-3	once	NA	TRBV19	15	CAIKDGRGTGNTIYF	TGTGCCATTAAGGACGGACGAGGAACTGGAAACACCATATATTTT
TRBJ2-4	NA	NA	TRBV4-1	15	CASSQDRGSINIQYF	TGCGCCAGCAGCCAAGATAGGGGATCCATTAACATTCAGTACTTC
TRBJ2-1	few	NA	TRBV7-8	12	CASSPFRAEQFF	TGTGCCAGCAGCCCTTTCCGGGCTGAGCAGTTCTTC